These T cell receptor beta chains were read from a single sample in a study of blood T cell repertoires in COVID-19. Clones were read by immunoSEQ multiplex PCR, and TCRdb kept only the in-frame ones, dropping some. The sample lists some 250,000 clones; approximately 86% were seen once. Specimen: PBMCs or T cells enriched from blood (not recorded which). The receptors were gathered from a woman in her thirties or forties with acute COVID-19. CDR3s include the opening cysteine and the closing phenylalanine or tryptophan. Each record gives: D gene, J gene, V gene, clone size, CDR3 protein, CDR3 DNA. The D gene is left open where the match is weak. A clone size is listed for some rows: how often the clone was seen (once, few, many), or a class if it is expanded.

.,TRBJ1-5,TRBV6-1,.,CASSESHPNQPQHF,TGTGCCAGCAGTGAATCACATCCCAATCAGCCCCAGCATTTT
TRBD2,TRBJ2-1,TRBV11-3,.,CASSFGTSGSNEQFF,TGTGCCAGCAGCTTTGGGACTAGCGGGAGTAATGAGCAGTTCTTC
TRBD1,TRBJ1-1,TRBV7-9,few,CASSFWTGGNTEAFF,TGTGCCAGCAGCTTCTGGACAGGGGGGAACACTGAAGCTTTCTTT
TRBD1,TRBJ1-1,TRBV6-2/TRBV6-3,.,CASSRQAGGTEAFF,TGTGCCAGCAGTCGCCAGGCAGGGGGCACTGAAGCTTTCTTT
TRBD1,TRBJ1-6,TRBV14,.,CASSSQGYNSPLHF,TGTGCCAGCAGCTCACAGGGGTATAATTCACCCCTCCACTTT
.,TRBJ2-4,TRBV6-4,.,CASNGSLLAKNIQYF,TGTGCCAGCAACGGGAGCCTACTAGCCAAAAACATTCAGTACTTC
TRBD2,TRBJ2-7,TRBV28,.,CASSGTSEGYEQYF,TGTGCCAGCAGCGGGACTAGCGAGGGCTACGAGCAGTACTTC
.,TRBJ2-1,TRBV7-2,.,CASSLVGSTYNEQFF,TGTGCCAGCAGCTTAGTCGGGAGCACCTACAATGAGCAGTTCTTC
.,TRBJ2-1,TRBV24-1,few,CATSDPARDYNEQFF,TGTGCCACCAGTGATCCCGCCCGGGACTACAATGAGCAGTTCTTC
.,TRBJ1-2,TRBV4-2,.,CASSHIGEDNYGYTF,TGTGCCAGCAGCCATATCGGGGAAGATAACTATGGCTACACCTTC
.,TRBJ2-7,TRBV7-3,.,CASSLDFRAEQYF,TGTGCCAGCAGCTTAGATTTCAGGGCCGAGCAGTACTTC
.,TRBJ2-3,TRBV11-2,.,CASSLDGGSTDTQYF,TGTGCCAGCAGCTTAGATGGCGGCAGCACAGATACGCAGTATTTT
.,TRBJ2-1,TRBV2,.,CASSKDYASWSNEQFF,TGTGCCAGCAGTAAGGACTATGCCTCTTGGTCCAATGAGCAGTTCTTC
TRBD2,TRBJ2-5,TRBV5-4,.,CASSPPLAGAQYSETQYF,TGTGCCAGCAGCCCGCCACTAGCGGGAGCGCAATATTCCGAGACCCAGTACTTC
.,TRBJ2-1,TRBV7-2,.,CASSLEAGFYNEQFF,TGTGCCAGCAGCTTAGAAGCGGGCTTCTACAATGAGCAGTTCTTC
.,TRBJ2-6,TRBV11-3,.,CASSLDLDNVLTF,TGTGCCAGCAGCTTAGATCTAGACAACGTCCTGACTTTC
TRBD2,TRBJ2-7,TRBV7-9,.,CASSPIRGLAGVYEQYF,TGTGCCAGCAGCCCCATTAGGGGACTAGCGGGAGTCTACGAGCAGTACTTC
TRBD2,TRBJ2-3,TRBV7-6,.,CASSLGTSGTTDTQYF,TGTGCCAGCAGCCTCGGGACTAGCGGGACAACAGATACGCAGTATTTT
TRBD2,TRBJ2-1,TRBV7-6,.,CASSSIVGSGSSYNEQFF,TGTGCCAGCAGCTCGATAGTGGGTAGCGGGAGCTCCTACAATGAGCAGTTCTTC
TRBD2,TRBJ2-3,TRBV2,.,CASSEYQRERDTQYF,TGTGCCAGCAGTGAATATCAGCGGGAGAGGGATACGCAGTATTTT
TRBD2,TRBJ2-3,TRBV3-1/TRBV3-2,once,CASSLIGTSGGSTDTQYF,TGTGCCAGCAGCCTAATTGGGACTAGCGGGGGTAGCACAGATACGCAGTATTTT
TRBD1,TRBJ2-3,TRBV5-1,.,CASSFTGTGRSTDTQYF,TGCGCCAGCAGCTTCACCGGGACAGGGAGGAGCACAGATACGCAGTATTTT
.,TRBJ2-5,TRBV21-1,.,CASSKSTKGHPSETQYF,TGTGCCAGCAGCAAATCGACAAAGGGACACCCCTCGGAGACCCAGTACTTC
TRBD2,TRBJ2-5,TRBV29-1,once,CSVGAGVLETQYF,TGCAGCGTTGGAGCGGGAGTTCTTGAGACCCAGTACTTC
TRBD1,TRBJ1-2,TRBV29-1,.,CSVALDRDAANYGYTF,TGCAGCGTTGCCTTGGACAGGGATGCTGCTAACTATGGCTACACCTTC
.,TRBJ1-1,TRBV30,.,CAWTGVDTEAFF,TGTGCCTGGACGGGGGTGGACACTGAAGCTTTCTTT
.,TRBJ2-3,TRBV9,.,CASSVDGGVVTDTQYF,TGTGCCAGCAGCGTAGATGGGGGCGTAGTAACAGATACGCAGTATTTT
TRBD1,TRBJ2-7,TRBV11-2,many,CASSLELWDSTYEQYF,TGTGCCAGCAGCTTAGAGCTATGGGACAGTACCTACGAGCAGTACTTC